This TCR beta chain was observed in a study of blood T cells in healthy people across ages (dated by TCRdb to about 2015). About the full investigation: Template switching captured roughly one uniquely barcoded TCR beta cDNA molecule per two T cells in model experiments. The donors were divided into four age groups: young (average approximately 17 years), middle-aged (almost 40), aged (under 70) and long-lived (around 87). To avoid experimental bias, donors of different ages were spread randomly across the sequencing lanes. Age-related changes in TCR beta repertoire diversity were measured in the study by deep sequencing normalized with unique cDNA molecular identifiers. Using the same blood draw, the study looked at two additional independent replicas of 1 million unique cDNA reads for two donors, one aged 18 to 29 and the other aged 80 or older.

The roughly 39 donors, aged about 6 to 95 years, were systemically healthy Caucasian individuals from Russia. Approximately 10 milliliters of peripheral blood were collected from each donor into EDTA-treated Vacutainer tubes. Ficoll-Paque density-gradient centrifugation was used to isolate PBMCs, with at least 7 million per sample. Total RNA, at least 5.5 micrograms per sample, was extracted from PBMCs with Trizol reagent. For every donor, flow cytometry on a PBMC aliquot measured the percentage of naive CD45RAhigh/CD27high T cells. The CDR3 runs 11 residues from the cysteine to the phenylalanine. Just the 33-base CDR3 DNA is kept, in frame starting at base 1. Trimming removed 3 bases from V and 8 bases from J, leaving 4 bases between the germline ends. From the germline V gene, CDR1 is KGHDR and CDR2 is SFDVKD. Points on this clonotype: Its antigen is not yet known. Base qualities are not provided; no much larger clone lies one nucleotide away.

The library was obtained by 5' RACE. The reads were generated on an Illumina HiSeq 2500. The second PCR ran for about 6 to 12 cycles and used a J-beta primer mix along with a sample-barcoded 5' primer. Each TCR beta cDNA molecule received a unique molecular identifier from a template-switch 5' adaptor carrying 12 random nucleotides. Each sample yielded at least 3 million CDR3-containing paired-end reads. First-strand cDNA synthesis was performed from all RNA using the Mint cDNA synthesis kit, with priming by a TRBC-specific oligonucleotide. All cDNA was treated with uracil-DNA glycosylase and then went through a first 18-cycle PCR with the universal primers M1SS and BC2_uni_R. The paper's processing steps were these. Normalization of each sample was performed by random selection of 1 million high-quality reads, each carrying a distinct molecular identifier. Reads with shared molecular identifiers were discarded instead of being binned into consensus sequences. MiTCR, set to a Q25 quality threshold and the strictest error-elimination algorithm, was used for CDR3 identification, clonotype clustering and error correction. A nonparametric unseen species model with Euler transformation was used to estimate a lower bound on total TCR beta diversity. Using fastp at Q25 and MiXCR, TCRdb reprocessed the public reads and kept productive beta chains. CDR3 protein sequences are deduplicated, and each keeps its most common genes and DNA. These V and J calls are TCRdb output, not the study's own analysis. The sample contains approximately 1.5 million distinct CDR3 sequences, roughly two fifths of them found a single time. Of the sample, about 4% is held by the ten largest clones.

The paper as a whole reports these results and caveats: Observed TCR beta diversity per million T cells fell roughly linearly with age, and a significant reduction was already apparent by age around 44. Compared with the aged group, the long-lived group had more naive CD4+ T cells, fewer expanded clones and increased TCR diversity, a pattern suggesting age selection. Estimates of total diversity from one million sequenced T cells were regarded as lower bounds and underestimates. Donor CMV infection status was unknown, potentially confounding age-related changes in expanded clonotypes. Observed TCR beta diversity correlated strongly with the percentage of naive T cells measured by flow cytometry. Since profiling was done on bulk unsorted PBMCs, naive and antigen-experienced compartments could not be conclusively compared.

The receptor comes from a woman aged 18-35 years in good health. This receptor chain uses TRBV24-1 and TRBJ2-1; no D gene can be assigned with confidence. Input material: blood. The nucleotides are TGTGCCACCAGTGATATCCATGAGCAGTTCTTC. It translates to CATSDIHEQFF.